Presented here are 22 T cell receptor beta chains from one specimen sequenced in a study of CD8 T cells in ankylosing spondylitis. Findings and caveats of the study: For ankylosing spondylitis blood, a TCR beta motif of roughly 8 highly homologous variants appeared characteristic.

No antigen is known for these receptors. TCRdb reanalysed the 5' RACE reads using MiXCR and keeps one entry per CDR3 protein. Among 750,000 to 850,000 distinct CDR3 sequences listed, 12% were seen once. The sequencing input was blood, either unsorted or a sorted T cell fraction (not recorded which). Source of these receptors: a male donor with ankylosing spondylitis.

This chain joins TRBV6-6 and TRBJ2-7, with 8 bases aligning to TRBD1. The CDR3 consists of 15 residues. Losses at the gene ends were 5 bases for V and 5 bases for J; bases not matched to a gene: 11. CDR1 is MNHNY and CDR2 is SVGAGI in the germline V gene (reference sequence). CDR3 loop: CASSPTGGNANEQYF. CDR3 DNA sequence: TGTGCCAGCAGTCCCACAGGGGGGAATGCTAACGAGCAGTACTTC.

This chain connects TRBV30 to TRBJ1-6; possible D gene TRBD1, 5 bases. Trimming shortened V by 5 bases and J by 7 bases, and 12 bases separated the two germline ends. Germline CDR1 GTSNPN, CDR2 SVGIG (reference sequence). This CDR3 has 13 residues. The CDR3 region has the DNA TGTGCCTGGGCGGGACCGCACAATTCACCCCTCCACTTT. Translated, it gives CAWAGPHNSPLHF.

The CDR3 sequence: CASSPGRWNTGELFF. DNA for the CDR3: TGTGCCAGCAGCCCCGGTAGATGGAACACCGGGGAGCTGTTTTTT. The V and J genes are TRBV11-2 and TRBJ2-2; D is uncertain. Trimming took 5 bases from V and 1 from J, leaving 11 bases between them. The CDR3 runs 15 residues. Germline CDR1 reads SGHAT; CDR2 reads FQNNGV. The variable domain in full, with the rest retrieved from reference TRBV11-2 and TRBJ2-2, is EAGVAQSPRYKIIEKRQSVAFWCNPISGHATLYWYQQILGQGPKLLIQFQNNGVVDDSQLPKDRFSAERLKGVDSTLKIQPAKLEDSAVYLCASSPGRWNTGELFFGEGSRLTVL.

This clonotype appeared a few times. Written as DNA, the CDR3 is TGTGCCAGCAGTGAAGCGGACGGACAGGGATGGCAGCCCCAGCATTTT. This translates into CASSEADGQGWQPQHF. V and J are TRBV6-1 and TRBJ1-5; 8 bases match TRBD1. The V segment lost 0 bases and the J segment 7 bases; nucleotides outside the gene matches: 8. This CDR3 contains 16 residues. From germline, CDR1 is MNHNS and CDR2 SASEGT.

This clonotype was detected a few times. The chain couples TRBV7-6 to TRBJ2-7; 7 bases align to TRBD1. V shed 6 bases, J shed 7 bases, and the junction held 15 bases outside the gene matches. This CDR3 region has 15 residues. Per the germline V gene, CDR1 is SGHVS and CDR2 is FNYEAQ. The CDR3, as DNA: TGTGCCAGCAGTATTTCCGGGACAGCGATTCGGGAGCAGTACTTC. Its translation is CASSISGTAIREQYF.

This clonotype was recorded only once. V and J are TRBV20-1 and TRBJ1-6; D not certain. Germline CDR1 DFQATT, CDR2 SNEGSKA (reference sequence). V lost 0 bases, J lost 9 bases, and 12 bases lay in between. The CDR3 runs 14 residues. The CDR3 protein is CSARDGPFGSPLHF. In DNA, the CDR3 is TGCAGTGCTAGAGATGGACCCTTCGGTTCACCCCTCCACTTT.

This clonotype came up a few times. The gene calls are TRBV10-3 and TRBJ2-1; TRBD2 matches at 13 bases. Losses at the gene ends were 10 bases for V and 7 bases for J; bases not matched to a gene: 7. This CDR3 is 14 amino acids long. CDR1 and CDR2 from the germline V gene are ENHRY and SYGVKD. The CDR3: CATLPGLAGNEQFF. CDR3 sequence (DNA): TGTGCCACGCTACCGGGACTAGCGGGGAATGAGCAGTTCTTC.

The CDR3 nucleotides are TGTGCCAGCAGCCCATGGGGGGGGGCGTACGAGCAGTACTTC. Its translation: CASSPWGGAYEQYF. The rearrangement uses TRBV28 and TRBJ2-7; TRBD2 is a possible D gene (7 bases). V lost 6 bases to trimming and J lost 4 bases, with 16 bases between them. The CDR3 has 14 residues. Germline lookup yields CDR1 MDHEN and CDR2 SYDVKM.

This clonotype was counted many times. The chain links TRBV29-1 to TRBJ2-7, with D maybe TRBD1 (5 bases). Per the germline V gene, CDR1 is SQVTM and CDR2 is ANQGSEA. This CDR3 spans 12 amino acids. V was pared by 4 bases and J by 7 bases, with 14 bases between. CDR3 protein: CSVVLGVREQYF. CDR3 bases: TGCAGCGTTGTTTTAGGGGTGCGGGAGCAGTACTTC.

This clonotype was seen only a few times. This sequence joins TRBV19 and TRBJ1-2; D gene ambiguous. V was shortened by 8 bases and J by 7 bases, with 14 bases between the two germline ends. Germline CDR1 reads LNHDA; CDR2 reads SQIVND (reference sequence). The CDR3 has 12 amino acids. DNA of the CDR3: TGTGCCAGTTGCCCGGAGTACGGTGGCTACACCTTC. This codes for CASCPEYGGYTF.

This chain joins TRBV4-2 and TRBJ2-5; D gene ambiguous. Trimming pared 4 bases from V and 8 bases from J, leaving 14 bases between. The length of the CDR3 is 13 residues. Germline V gene sequence: CDR1 LGHNA, CDR2 YNFKEQ. CDR3 residues: CASSRSPPETQYF. CDR3 coding DNA: TGTGCCAGCAGCCGCAGTCCCCCCGAAACCCAGTACTTC.

The chain links TRBV7-2 to TRBJ2-3; tentatively, D is TRBD2 (5 bases). The CDR3 totals 14 residues. The V gene's germline CDR1 is SGHTA and CDR2 FQGNSA. V was shortened by 5 bases and J by 4 bases, with 13 bases between the two germline ends. Written as DNA, the CDR3 is TGTGCCAGCAGCGGGCGGGTGGGTTCAGATACGCAGTATTTT. Protein: CASSGRVGSDTQYF. Based on the CDR3 plus reference TRBV7-2 and TRBJ2-3, the full variable domain is GAGVSQSPSNKVTEKGKDVELRCDPISGHTALYWYRQSLGQGLEFLIYFQGNSAPDKSGLPSDRFSAERTGGSVSTLTIQRTQQEDSAVYLCASSGRVGSDTQYFGPGTRLTVL.

Only a few counts were recorded for this clonotype. V and J are TRBV20-1 and TRBJ2-5, with TRBD2 as a possible D gene (5 bases). Trimming took off 3 bases at V and 7 bases at J, with 18 bases between the two ends. Germline values: CDR1 DFQATT, CDR2 SNEGSKA (reference sequence). CDR3 length equals 14 residues. The CDR3 sequence: CSASRGPPRGTQYF. CDR3 DNA sequence: TGCAGTGCTAGTCGGGGTCCTCCTCGGGGGACCCAGTACTTC.

This rearrangement joins TRBV7-2 to TRBJ2-1; D call uncertain. Per the germline V gene, CDR1 is SGHTA and CDR2 is FQGNSA. The V end lost 3 bases, the J end lost 4 bases, and 13 bases lay between the germline ends. The length of the CDR3 is 15 residues. In DNA form, the CDR3 reads TGTGCCAGCAGCTTGGGAATCGGGCAATACAATGAGCAGTTCTTC. Amino acids: CASSLGIGQYNEQFF.

Ten or more counts support this clonotype. The chain carries TRBV28 and TRBJ1-5; unclear D gene. CDR3 size: 14 residues. V was clipped by 6 bases and J by 0 bases, with 9 bases between them. In germline, CDR1 is MDHEN, CDR2 SYDVKM. The CDR3 bases are TGTGCCAGCAGACTCAGGTATAGCAATCAGCCCCAGCATTTT. Its protein is CASRLRYSNQPQHF.

The chain links TRBV20-1 to TRBJ2-1; 11 bases are shared with TRBD2. The CDR3 loop spans 14 amino acids. With V trimmed by 3 bases and J by 13 bases, 11 bases remained unmatched. Germline V gene data show CDR1 as DFQATT and CDR2 as SNEGSKA (reference sequence). In nucleotides, the CDR3 is TGCAGTGCTAGTCCTAGCGGGGGGACATGGGAACAGTTCTTC. Its protein is CSASPSGGTWEQFF.

This clonotype was counted a few times. V and J are TRBV9 and TRBJ1-3; 7 bases agree with TRBD1. Losses at the gene ends were 4 bases for V and 10 bases for J; bases not matched to a gene: 11. The CDR3 is 14 residues long. Looked up from germline, CDR1 is SGDLS and CDR2 is YYNGEE. The CDR3 is CASSSTGIAGTIYF. As DNA, the CDR3 is TGTGCCAGCAGCTCGACAGGGATAGCGGGGACCATATATTTT.

This clonotype appeared a few times. The J gene is TRBJ2-7, the V gene TRBV6-1; 8 nucleotides align to TRBD1. Trimming took 6 bases from V and 1 from J; bases not matched to a gene: 8. Germline CDR1 MNHNS, CDR2 SASEGT. CDR3 length: 15 amino acids. The chain's CDR3 is CASRVDRGHSYEQYF. The CDR3 bases are TGTGCCAGCAGAGTCGACAGGGGTCATTCCTACGAGCAGTACTTC.

This clonotype was picked up many times. V usage is TRBV4-3 and J usage is TRBJ2-1; 11 positions agree with TRBD2. CDR3 length: 17 amino acids. Per germline, CDR1 LGHNA and CDR2 YSLEER. Trimming cost V 0 bases and J 5 bases; bases outside gene matches: 6. The CDR3 region is CASSQDPVLAGDNEQFF. DNA of the CDR3: TGCGCCAGCAGCCAAGACCCGGTACTAGCGGGGGACAATGAGCAGTTCTTC.

This clonotype appeared many times. The chain combines TRBV5-1 with TRBJ2-2; 7 bases fit TRBD1. V shed 0 bases, J shed 4 bases, and the junction held 3 bases outside the gene matches. CDR1 SGHRS and CDR2 YFSETQ come from the germline V gene. CDR3 length: 15 amino acids. CDR3 region: CASSLVAGGTGELFF. CDR3 nucleotide sequence: TGCGCCAGCAGCTTGGTGGCAGGGGGCACCGGGGAGCTGTTTTTT.

This chain uses TRBV7-9 with TRBJ2-7, with D possibly being TRBD2 (5 bases). Deletions cut 1 base from V and 2 bases from J, with 15 bases between. This CDR3 spans 16 amino acids. The germline V gene encodes CDR1 SEHNR and CDR2 FQNEAQ (reference sequence). The CDR3 loop is CASSLGPGSTTYEQYF. The CDR3 coding sequence is TGTGCCAGCAGCTTAGGACCGGGATCGACAACCTACGAGCAGTACTTC. The full variable domain, completed using reference TRBV7-9 and TRBJ2-7, is DTGVSQNPRHKITKRGQNVTFRCDPISEHNRLYWYRQTLGQGPEFLTYFQNEAQLEKSRLLSDRFSAERPKGSFSTLEIQRTEQGDSAMYLCASSLGPGSTTYEQYFGPGTRLTVT.

This clonotype was detected ten times or more. This chain joins TRBV12-3 or TRBV12-4 and TRBJ2-3, with D unresolved. The CDR3 is 13 amino acids. V lost 6 bases and J 2 bases, leaving 9 bases between the germline ends. The CDR3 reads CASSHGDTDTQYF. The CDR3, as DNA: TGTGCCAGCAGCCACGGAGACACAGATACGCAGTATTTT.